This T cell receptor (beta chain) is from a study of CD8+ T cells in alopecia areata. CDR3 length: 15 amino acids. CDR1 and CDR2 from the germline V gene are SGHDT and YYEEEE. Trimming took 4 bases from V and 3 from J, leaving 16 bases between them. Treatment reported: oral pan-JAK inhibitor, 5-10 mg twice daily. Isolated RNA was reverse transcribed into cDNA used as the sequencing template. Libraries were prepared by immunoSEQ multiplex PCR; TCRdb keeps only in-frame clonotypes and omits some of them. The table records 200,000 to 250,000 clones, around two fifths of them present only once. The source of this sequence is a human donor with alopecia areata. This rearrangement joins TRBV5-6 to TRBJ1-1; a weak D match, TRBD1 (6 bases). Sequencing was performed on CD4+ T cells sorted from blood, taken between weeks 30 and 35, from a patient treated with tofacitinib. The CDR3 sequence is CASSALGQRYTEAFF. The DNA for the CDR3 is TGTGCCAGCAGCGCCCTAGGACAGCGTTACACTGAAGCTTTCTTT.